The clone carrying this T cell receptor (beta chain) was seen a few times. The CDR3 loop spans 14 amino acids. Trimming left V 1 base short and J 5 bases short, with 10 bases between. Germline values: CDR1 LGHNA, CDR2 YNFKEQ. The data derive from a study of T cells in Graves' hyperthyroidism and ophthalmopathy. Researchers took RNA transcripts and amplified the TCR beta CDR3 regions from them. With the HTBI primer set, the TCR CDR3 went through a first round of RT-PCR. TCRdb independently ran MiXCR on the multiplex PCR reads; one entry per CDR3 protein. The sample contains around 99,000 distinct CDR3 sequences, approximately 16% of which appear only once.

This chain uses TRBV4-2 with TRBJ2-3; D remains ambiguous. This TCR came from a woman aged 45 to 65 with Graves' hyperthyroidism. The sequencing input was blood. As DNA, the CDR3 is TGTGCCAGCAGCCAAGGGAAGTTTGTAGATACGCAGTATTTT. It translates to CASSQGKFVDTQYF.